The T cell receptor (beta chain) described here comes from a study of beta chain features in type 1 diabetes. Study-wide results and limits: Significant though moderate, a shortening of TCRB CDR3s appeared in all four CD4+ subsets of Type 1 diabetes patients. HLA effects on TCRB rearrangement stayed unresolved here.

The sample holds a few counts of this clone. Antigen: not known. Of the isolated RNA, all was reverse transcribed, and so the sequenced material was expressed TCRB transcripts. TCRdb's table, derived via immunoSEQ multiplex PCR, lists solely in-frame clones and lacks some. This table holds about 650,000 clones, around 12% found once. This CDR3 has 15 residues. Trimming shortened V by 4 bases and J by 4 bases, and 16 bases separated the two germline ends. The germline V gene encodes CDR1 LGHNA and CDR2 YSLEER. Sequencing was performed on naive CD4+ T cells from blood. The J gene is TRBJ1-2, the V gene TRBV4-3, with D perhaps matching TRBD1 (6 bases). The clonotype originates from a young man with type 1 diabetes. CDR3 DNA: TGCGCCAGCAGCCCCTGGACAGTGGGATCCTATGGCTACACCTTC. Translation: CASSPWTVGSYGYTF.